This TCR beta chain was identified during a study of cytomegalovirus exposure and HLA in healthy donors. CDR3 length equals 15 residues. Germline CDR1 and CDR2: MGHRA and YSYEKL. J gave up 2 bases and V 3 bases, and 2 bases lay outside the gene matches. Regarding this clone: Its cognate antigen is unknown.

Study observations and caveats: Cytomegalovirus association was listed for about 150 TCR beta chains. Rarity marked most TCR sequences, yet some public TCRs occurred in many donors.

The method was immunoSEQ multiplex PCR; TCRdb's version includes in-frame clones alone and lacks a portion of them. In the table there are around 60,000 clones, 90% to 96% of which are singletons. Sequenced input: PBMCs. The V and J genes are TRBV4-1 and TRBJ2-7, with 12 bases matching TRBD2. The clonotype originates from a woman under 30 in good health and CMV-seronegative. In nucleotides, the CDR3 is TGCGCCAGCAGCCAGCTAGCGGGAGGGCCCTACGAGCAGTACTTC. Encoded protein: CASSQLAGGPYEQYF.